This T cell receptor beta chain was identified during a study of blood T cell repertoires in COVID-19. Method: immunoSEQ multiplex PCR; TCRdb's copy keeps in-frame clones and lacks some. Of over 35,000 clones in the sample, 80% to 90% were seen once. V lost 6 bases and J 14 bases, leaving 17 bases between the germline ends. The CDR3 has 13 amino acids. The germline V gene has CDR1 MNHEY and CDR2 SVGAGI. Followed longitudinally, the Seattle patients had been enrolled during active infection. J is TRBJ1-6 and V is TRBV6-5; TRBD1 is a possible D gene (5 bases). This clonotype was sampled from a man between 35 and 55 years old with COVID-19, enrolled during active disease. Sequenced: peripheral blood. DNA for the CDR3: TGTGCCAGCAGGGACACCTCGTCGGTGGCCCTCCACTTT. This sequence encodes CASRDTSSVALHF.